This T cell receptor (beta chain) appears in the sequencing data of a study of siplizumab effects on memory and regulatory T cells (dated by TCRdb to the late 2010s). Some background on the complete study: The effect of the anti-CD2 antibody siplizumab on alloreactive T-cell subsets was examined in allogeneic mixed lymphocyte reactions constructed from human PBMCs. Broad study findings and their caveats: Whether proliferating Tregs from siplizumab cultures were suppressive was not functionally confirmed. The cumulative frequency of alloreactive sequences traceable to unstimulated CD4+ memory T cells was significantly reduced by siplizumab. In reactions with siplizumab, an average of roughly 70% of mappable alloreactive CD4+ clones were Treg-derived, compared with 26.9% in control reactions. Sequences below about 10^-5 frequency were poorly captured, so only a minor fraction of alloreactive clones could be mapped to unstimulated subsets. Greater diversity appeared to be present in unstimulated naive T cells than in memory T cells, and a substantial contribution to the alloresponse seemed to be made by naive cells. Roughly 80-97% of proliferating CD4+ or CD8+ clones could not be assigned a naive or memory phenotype.

On this clone: Its antigen target is currently unknown. One base away there is no much larger clone; base qualities are not given.

Libraries were built with the immunoSEQ multiplex PCR assay. About 9.1 x 10^4 TCR templates per sample were assayed on the deep sequencing platform. Genomic DNA extracted from sorted T cells was used for TCRbeta CDR3 sequencing. On the study's bioinformatics: The R programming language was used for the clonal analysis of the TCRbeta CDR3 data. Alloreactive CD4+ and CD8+ clones were defined by comparing unstimulated samples with post-reaction CFSE-low samples. Regulatory or non-regulatory origin was assigned to alloreactive CD4+ clones by matching of sequences to sorted unstimulated Treg and non-Treg repertoires. In TCRdb, the immuneACCESS table is reduced to in-frame sequences with V and J assigned. These tables do not hold every clone; where another copy was compared, an unresolved V gene accounts for under half, and the others remain unexplained. V and J calls plus clone size are reproduced from that table; the DNA served to infer D and trimming. Here the sample has tens of thousands of clones; roughly 96% occur a single time. The ten largest clonotypes hold 0.025% to 0.035% of the sample.

As encoded in the germline V gene, CDR1 is SGHDN while CDR2 is FVKESK. V and J are trimmed by 5 bases and 5 bases, and the gene matches miss 9 bases of the junction. Measured from the cysteine to the phenylalanine, the CDR3 is 15 residues long. CDR3 DNA only is kept here, 45 bases in frame from base 1. Unstimulated CD4+ memory cells were also sequenced in three donor pairs, together with CD4+ naive, CD8+ TEMRA, CD8+ naive and CD8+ effector memory subsets. TCRbeta CDR3 sequencing was performed on sorted unstimulated T cells and on proliferating T cells recovered from mixed lymphocyte reactions. Fresh whole blood from about eleven HLA-typed healthy donors served as the source for isolating PBMCs.

The rearrangement combines TRBV14 with TRBJ2-3, with 8 bases aligning to TRBD2. The sequencing sample was made of naive CD4+ T cells sorted from blood. Read against the paper, the sample's cell subset or site label means: unstimulated naive T cells. The clonotype was recovered from a human donor in good health. Here the CDR3 is given as CASSGHGGGKDTQYF. The nucleotide sequence reads as follows: TGTGCCAGCAGCGGTCACGGCGGGGGGAAAGATACGCAGTATTTT.